This record covers a single T cell receptor (beta chain). The clone's antigen remains unknown. No much larger clone exists at a distance of one base, and base qualities are not known. These data come from a study of blood T cell repertoires in COVID-19 (dated by TCRdb to about 2020). Looking at the study overall: Collaborator samples came from the United States, Italy and Spain and covered acute and convalescent phases of COVID-19. The prospective study material was composed of cDNA or gDNA derived from T cells, B-cell-depleted T cells, or PBMCs. The dataset comprised deeply sampled blood TCRbeta repertoires from subjects exposed to, actively infected with, or recovered from COVID-19. A freely available public database, intended as a resource for researchers studying the immune response to SARS-CoV-2, is where the repertoires were released. Samples were obtained from the ongoing ImmuneRACE study (first 160 participants) and from 1,200 or so subjects provided by 6 global collaborators. A de-identified subject ID, COVID-19 status, age in years and sex were almost always included in the sample metadata. Where available, HLA class I and class II types were obtained from metadata supplied by the sample provider rather than from assay-based typing.

One collaborating source in Seattle enrolled patients while the patients were actively infected and followed the patients over time throughout the course of disease. Whole blood was collected in K2EDTA tubes by collaborating institutions according to the institutions' own protocols. For TCRbeta analysis, collaborator samples were shipped as frozen whole blood, as isolated PBMCs, or as DNA extracted from either sample type. Based on the germline V gene, the CDR1 and CDR2 sequences are SGHRS and YFSETQ. Trimming accounts for 4 bases at V and 1 base at J, while the number of junction bases matched to no gene is 5. The CDR3 contains 16 residues, cysteine and phenylalanine counted. CDR3 DNA is the only sequence kept; it has 48 bases, read in frame from the first base. Results and caveats for the whole study, not just this receptor: How much clinical and demographic metadata was included differed by source and by participant, and the metadata was provided uncurated.

TCRbeta CDR3 regions were amplified from genomic DNA using the immunoSEQ Assay, a bias-controlled multiplex PCR. In the paper's pipeline: The number of nucleated cells in each sample was estimated by amplification of reference gene primers within the assay. To quantify the absolute abundance of each unique TCRbeta CDR3 rearrangement, sequence reads were collapsed and filtered. For each sample, productive Simpson clonality was calculated by taking the square root of Simpson's diversity index across productive rearrangements. TCRdb took over this immuneACCESS table, retaining in-frame rearrangements with V and J assigned. Such tables are incomplete; in checked studies, under half of the missing clones stem from an unresolved V gene, and the remainder is unexplained. V, J and clone size reflect that table, while D and trimming were determined from the DNA. This sample gives some 200,000 clones in total; 94% of them show up just once. The ten biggest clones cover roughly 0.76% of the sample.

Here the chain combines TRBV5-1 and TRBJ1-6; 7 bases in the junction line up with TRBD1. This TCR was recovered from a man aged 25 to 40 with COVID-19, enrolled during active disease. The sequenced sample was peripheral blood. The CDR3 is CASSEQGLSYNSPLHF. The bases read TGCGCCAGCAGCGAACAGGGGTTATCCTATAATTCACCCCTCCACTTT. The full variable domain, with segments outside the CDR3 supplied by the reference TRBV5-1 and TRBJ1-6 proteins, appears as KAGVTQTPRYLIKTRGQQVTLSCSPISGHRSVSWYQQTPGQGLQFLFEYFSETQRNKGNFPGRFSGRQFSNSRSEMNVSTLELGDSALYLCASSEQGLSYNSPLHFGNGTRLTVT.